A single sample gave rise to the 20 T cell receptor beta chains below, sequenced in a study of shared clonotypes between healthy human individuals. Only in-frame clones appear in the TCRdb table, and some are missing; sequencing was by immunoSEQ multiplex PCR. Here the sample spans over a million clones, under 99% being singletons. Sequenced input: naive CD4+ T cells sorted from blood. Subset denoted: CD45RA+ positively selected. The receptors originated from a man younger than 40 in good health.

V and J are TRBV11-2 and TRBJ2-3, with a weak D call TRBD2 (5 bases). The CDR3 length is 16 residues. Germline V gene data show CDR1 as SGHAT and CDR2 as FQNNGV. The germline V and J ends were trimmed by 4 bases and 0 bases, with 14 bases remaining between them. The CDR3 sequence: CASSSLARASTDTQYF. The DNA for the CDR3 is TGTGCCAGCAGCTCCTTAGCGCGAGCTAGCACAGATACGCAGTATTTT.

V is TRBV19 and J is TRBJ1-1; the match to TRBD1 covers 8 bases. CDR1 and CDR2 from the germline V gene are LNHDA and SQIVND (reference sequence). Unmatched junction bases numbered 5, after V lost 5 bases and J lost 3 bases. The CDR3 is 14 residues long. CDR3 in amino acids: CASSRDRSDTEAFF. The CDR3 DNA reads as TGTGCCAGTAGTCGGGACAGGTCCGACACTGAAGCTTTCTTT.

The rearrangement joins TRBV7-3 to TRBJ2-7, with D perhaps matching TRBD1 (6 bases). The CDR3 sequence is 15 residues long. The germline V gene has CDR1 SGHTA and CDR2 FQGTGA. V was clipped by 1 base and J by 5 bases, with 15 bases between them. In DNA form, the CDR3 reads TGTGCCAGCAGCTTAATCCCGACAACAGGGAACGAGCAGTACTTC. Protein product: CASSLIPTTGNEQYF. Filled out from reference TRBV7-3 and TRBJ2-7, the complete variable domain reads GAGVSQTPSNKVTEKGKYVELRCDPISGHTALYWYRQSLGQGPEFLIYFQGTGAADDSGLPNDRFFAVRPEGSVSTLKIQRTERGDSAVYLCASSLIPTTGNEQYFGPGTRLTVT.

The chain couples TRBV5-1 to TRBJ2-3; perhaps TRBD2 as D (5 bases). Trimming cost V 10 bases and J 0 bases, with 15 bases left between them. Germline V gives CDR1 SGHRS, CDR2 YFSETQ. This CDR3 spans 14 amino acids. The chain's CDR3 is CARAAERSTDTQYF. In DNA, the CDR3 is TGCGCCCGGGCAGCGGAGCGTAGCACAGATACGCAGTATTTT.

With regard to this clone: Other DNA sequences in this specimen translate into the identical CDR3. V and J are TRBV30 and TRBJ2-7, with D uncertain. Germline V gene lookup returns CDR1 GTSNPN and CDR2 SVGIG (reference sequence). With 2 bases removed from V and 1 base from J, the gap between germline ends came to 6 bases. This CDR3 has 12 amino acids. The CDR3 nucleotides read TGTGCCTGGAGTAGAAGTTCCTACGAGCAGTACTTC. This encodes CAWSRSSYEQYF.

This sequence joins TRBV9 and TRBJ2-7, with D possibly being TRBD1 or TRBD2 (5 bases each). V was pared by 3 bases and J by 2 bases, with 18 bases between. CDR3 length: 16 residues. Germline V gives CDR1 SGDLS, CDR2 YYNGEE. The DNA for the CDR3 is TGTGCCAGCAGCGCCGGCTTTAGCGTGGGGGCCTACGAGCAGTACTTC. It yields the protein CASSAGFSVGAYEQYF.

V and J are TRBV25-1 and TRBJ1-1; D may be TRBD1 (6 bases). Looked up from germline, CDR1 is MGHDK and CDR2 is SYGVNS. Trimming stripped 4 bases from V and 6 bases from J, with 18 bases between. CDR3 length: 15 amino acids. The CDR3 sequence is CASSAKQGLWSEAFF. The CDR3 DNA sequence: TGTGCCAGCAGTGCAAAACAGGGTCTTTGGTCTGAAGCTTTCTTT.

The gene calls are TRBV28 and TRBJ1-1; TRBD1 matches at 7 bases. Germline assignment: CDR1 MDHEN and CDR2 SYDVKM. V gave up 6 bases and J gave up 1 base; unmatched junction bases: 11. The CDR3 is 16 residues long. The CDR3 sequence is CASSPWARGGNTEAFF. Here the CDR3 DNA reads TGTGCCAGCAGCCCTTGGGCCAGGGGGGGGAACACTGAAGCTTTCTTT.

This chain connects TRBV7-9 to TRBJ2-2; perhaps TRBD1 as D (5 bases). Germline CDR1 is SEHNR and CDR2 is FQNEAQ (reference sequence). V lost 5 bases and J lost 1, with 11 bases in between. The CDR3 is made up of 15 amino acids. The CDR3 region is CASSPGDRNTGELFF. The CDR3 bases are TGTGCCAGCAGCCCCGGAGACAGGAACACCGGGGAGCTGTTTTTT.

This clone was seen a single time. V is TRBV18 and J is TRBJ1-3; D is unclear. The germline V gene has CDR1 KGHSH and CDR2 LQKENI. This CDR3 comprises 13 residues. Trimming took off 3 bases at V and 5 bases at J, with 8 bases between the two ends. CDR3 DNA sequence: TGTGCCAGCTCACCGGGTCGGAGAAACACCATATATTTT. It specifies CASSPGRRNTIYF.

This chain joins TRBV6-1 and TRBJ2-7; D is ambiguous. CDR3 length: 16 residues. The V gene lost 2 bases and the J gene lost 2 bases, with 16 bases spanning the gap. Germline CDR1 and CDR2: MNHNS and SASEGT. CDR3 in amino acids: CASSEPLLGPPYEQYF. The CDR3 DNA reads TGTGCCAGCAGTGAACCGCTGTTGGGCCCGCCCTACGAGCAGTACTTC.

This clone was picked up one time. This rearrangement joins TRBV6-5 to TRBJ1-1; 7 positions match TRBD1. This CDR3 is 13 amino acids long. V was clipped by 8 bases and J by 0 bases; unmatched bases: 3. CDR1 and CDR2 (germline): MNHEY, SVGAGI. In DNA form, the CDR3 reads TGTGCCAGCGTGGGACAGATGAACACTGAAGCTTTCTTT. Translating gives CASVGQMNTEAFF.

The CDR3 loop is CASSPRQGRNEKLFF. The CDR3 DNA is TGTGCCAGCAGTCCCCGACAGGGCCGGAATGAAAAACTGTTTTTT. This sequence joins TRBV6-5 and TRBJ1-4; TRBD1 matches 7 bases. Germline CDR1 and CDR2: MNHEY and SVGAGI. The CDR3 totals 15 residues. The V gene end was trimmed by 5 bases and the J gene end by 5 bases; junction bases not matched to a gene: 8.

This rearrangement joins TRBV28 to TRBJ1-4; tentatively, D is TRBD1 (6 bases). This CDR3 contains 17 residues. Trimming removed 6 bases at V and 4 bases at J, with 21 bases between. The V gene's germline CDR1 is MDHEN and CDR2 SYDVKM. CDR3 sequence reads: CASRTGFMGGHNEKLFF. Here the CDR3 DNA reads TGTGCCAGCAGAACAGGGTTTATGGGAGGTCATAATGAAAAACTGTTTTTT. Supplemented by reference TRBV28 and TRBJ1-4, the full variable domain reads DVKVTQSSRYLVKRTGEKVFLECVQDMDHENMFWYRQDPGLGLRLIYFSYDVKMKEKGDIPEGYSVSREKKERFSLILESASTNQTSMYLCASRTGFMGGHNEKLFFGSGTQLSVL.

V and J are TRBV10-3 and TRBJ2-5; a weak D match, TRBD1 (5 bases). The germline CDR1 and CDR2 sequences are ENHRY and SYGVKD. V was trimmed by 4 bases and J by 4 bases, leaving 13 bases between them. The CDR3 spans 14 residues. The CDR3 loop reads CAISGGRVGETQYF. The CDR3, as DNA: TGTGCCATCAGTGGAGGCAGGGTTGGAGAGACCCAGTACTTC.

The rearrangement links TRBV15 to TRBJ2-7; 9 positions agree with TRBD2. CDR3 length: 16 amino acids. V was pared by 1 base and J by 4 bases, with 8 bases of the junction left unmatched. The germline V gene has CDR1 LNHNV and CDR2 YYDKDF (reference sequence). The CDR3 is CATSRGPTAGGYEQYF. DNA of the CDR3: TGTGCCACCAGCAGAGGCCCCACAGCGGGAGGATACGAGCAGTACTTC.

The chain has TRBV18 and TRBJ2-7; tentative D call: TRBD1 (5 bases). The V gene's germline CDR1 is KGHSH and CDR2 LQKENI. CDR3 length: 16 amino acids. Between the trimmed V and J ends, which lost 1 base and 1 base, there was a span of 14 bases. The CDR3 nucleotides read TGTGCCAGCTCACCACTGACAGCTTATACTTCCTACGAGCAGTACTTC. It encodes CASSPLTAYTSYEQYF. The full variable domain, in which reference TRBV18 and TRBJ2-7 provide the parts outside the CDR3, is NAGVMQNPRHLVRRRGQEARLRCSPMKGHSHVYWYRQLPEEGLKFMVYLQKENIIDESGMPKERFSAEFPKEGPSILRIQQVVRGDSAAYFCASSPLTAYTSYEQYFGPGTRLTVT.

This chain links TRBV14 with TRBJ1-2, with D possibly matching TRBD1 (6 bases). Trimming left V 1 base short and J 8 bases short, with 20 bases between. Per the germline V gene, CDR1 is SGHDN and CDR2 is FVKESK. The CDR3 contains 16 residues. DNA of the CDR3: TGTGCCAGCAGCCAAGGGAGGGGGAAACCCGGACCGGGCTACACCTTC. This encodes CASSQGRGKPGPGYTF.

V is TRBV19 and J is TRBJ1-3; the D gene is possibly TRBD1 (5 bases). This CDR3 is built from 14 residues. Germline V gene lookup returns CDR1 LNHDA and CDR2 SQIVND (reference sequence). The V end was cut by 7 bases, the J end by 4 bases, with 14 bases between. The CDR3 DNA is TGTGCCAGTACCACCAGGGTACTCGGAAACACCATATATTTT. It yields the protein CASTTRVLGNTIYF.

This sequence joins TRBV4-1 and TRBJ2-2; D may be TRBD1 (5 bases). Germline V gives CDR1 MGHRA, CDR2 YSYEKL. The CDR3 is made up of 14 amino acids. V gave up 1 base and J gave up 7 bases, with 10 bases separating them. The CDR3 DNA sequence: TGCGCCAGCAGCCAAGGTGGGGCGATCGGGGAGCTGTTTTTT. Encoded protein: CASSQGGAIGELFF.